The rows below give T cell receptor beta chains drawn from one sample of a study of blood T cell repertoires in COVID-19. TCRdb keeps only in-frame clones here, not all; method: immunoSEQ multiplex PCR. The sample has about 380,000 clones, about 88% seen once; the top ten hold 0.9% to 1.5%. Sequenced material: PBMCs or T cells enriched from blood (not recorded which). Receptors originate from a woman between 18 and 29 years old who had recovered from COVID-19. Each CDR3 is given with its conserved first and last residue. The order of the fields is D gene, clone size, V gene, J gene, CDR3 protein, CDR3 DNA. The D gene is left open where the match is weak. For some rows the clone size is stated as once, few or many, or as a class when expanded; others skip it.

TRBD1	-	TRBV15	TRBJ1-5	CATRTGDRGNQPQHF	TGTGCCACCAGAACGGGGGACAGGGGAAATCAGCCCCAGCATTTT
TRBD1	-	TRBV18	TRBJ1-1	CASSRRQGENTEAFF	TGTGCCAGCTCCCGACGACAGGGCGAAAACACTGAAGCTTTCTTT
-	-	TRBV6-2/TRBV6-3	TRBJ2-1	CASSYFRVEVNEQFF	TGTGCCAGCAGTTACTTCAGGGTTGAAGTCAATGAGCAGTTCTTC
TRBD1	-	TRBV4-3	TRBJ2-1	CASSPGQGAASEQFF	TGCGCCAGCAGCCCCGGACAGGGGGCGGCCAGTGAGCAGTTCTTC
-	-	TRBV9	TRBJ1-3	CASSVGGFSGNTIYF	TGTGCCAGCAGCGTAGGCGGGTTCTCTGGAAACACCATATATTTT
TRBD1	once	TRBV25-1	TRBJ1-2	CASYDRGGYTF	TGTGCCAGCTACGACAGGGGTGGCTACACCTTC
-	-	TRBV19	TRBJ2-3	CASGVGGKSTDTQYF	TGTGCCAGTGGAGTAGGAGGGAAGAGCACAGATACGCAGTATTTT
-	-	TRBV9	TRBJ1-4	CASSVVPYATNEKLFF	TGTGCCAGCAGCGTAGTCCCGTATGCAACTAATGAAAAACTGTTTTTT
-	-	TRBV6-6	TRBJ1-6	CASSSRSGSSPLHF	TGTGCCAGCAGTTCCCGGTCAGGTAGTTCACCCCTCCACTTT
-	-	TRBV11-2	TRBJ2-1	CASSLDRGASYNEQFF	TGTGCCAGCAGCTTAGACCGGGGGGCCTCCTACAATGAGCAGTTCTTC
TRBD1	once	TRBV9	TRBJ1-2	CASSPRTGNSIWF	TGTGCCAGCAGCCCGCGGACAGGGAACTCGATATGGTTC
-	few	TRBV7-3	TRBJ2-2	CASSAGGTGELFF	TGTGCCAGCAGCGCCGGTGGTACCGGGGAGCTGTTTTTT
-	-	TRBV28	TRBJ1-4	CASSPAFSAVDEKLFF	TGTGCCAGCAGCCCGGCTTTCAGTGCGGTAGATGAAAAACTGTTTTTT
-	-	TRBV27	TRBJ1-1	CASSLPGNTEAFF	TGTGCCAGCAGTTTACCGGGGAACACTGAAGCTTTCTTT
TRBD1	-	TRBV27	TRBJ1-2	CASSYGQGDGYTF	TGTGCCAGCAGTTACGGACAGGGAGATGGCTACACCTTC
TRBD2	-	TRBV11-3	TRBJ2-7	CASSLFSSGVYEQYF	TGTGCCAGCAGCTTATTCTCGAGCGGGGTTTACGAGCAGTACTTC
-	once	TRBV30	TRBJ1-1	CAWSLRWGETEAFF	TGTGCCTGGAGCCTACGGTGGGGGGAAACTGAAGCTTTCTTT
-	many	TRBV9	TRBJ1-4	CASSVAGGQGEKLFF	TGTGCCAGCAGCGTAGCGGGGGGCCAGGGTGAAAAACTGTTTTTT
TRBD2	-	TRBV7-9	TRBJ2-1	CASSFLVGRGGANNEQFF	TGTGCCAGCAGCTTCTTAGTAGGGCGCGGGGGGGCCAACAATGAGCAGTTCTTC
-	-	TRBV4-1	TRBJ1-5	CASSPIHYDRNQPQHF	TGCGCCAGCAGCCCGATACACTATGACAGGAATCAGCCCCAGCATTTT
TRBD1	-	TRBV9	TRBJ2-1	CASSVGGGSLYNEQFF	TGTGCCAGCAGCGTAGGAGGGGGCTCTCTATACAATGAGCAGTTCTTC
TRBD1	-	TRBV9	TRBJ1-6	CASSASDRAKPLHF	TGTGCCAGCAGCGCCTCGGACAGGGCGAAACCCCTCCACTTT
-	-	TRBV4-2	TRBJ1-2	CASSQVAADYGYTF	TGTGCCAGCAGCCAAGTGGCGGCGGACTATGGCTACACCTTC
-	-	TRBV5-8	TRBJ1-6	CASSLSWATYNSPLHF	TGTGCCAGCAGCTTGAGCTGGGCGACCTATAATTCACCCCTCCACTTT
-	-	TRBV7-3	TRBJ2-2	CASSLIEHAGELFF	TGTGCCAGCAGCTTAATTGAGCACGCCGGGGAGCTGTTTTTT
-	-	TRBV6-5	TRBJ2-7	CASSRDKAYEQYF	TGTGCCAGCAGTCGGGACAAAGCCTACGAGCAGTACTTC
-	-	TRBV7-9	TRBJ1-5	CASSLTDSNQPQHF	TGTGCCAGCAGCCTTACAGATAGCAATCAGCCCCAGCATTTT
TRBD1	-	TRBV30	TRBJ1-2	CAWRTGRYGYTF	TGTGCCTGGAGGACAGGGAGGTATGGCTACACCTTC
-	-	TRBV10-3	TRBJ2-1	CAIKPAAYNEQFF	TGTGCCATCAAACCAGCGGCCTACAATGAGCAGTTCTTC
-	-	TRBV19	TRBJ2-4	CASSMEGPKNIQYF	TGTGCCAGTAGTATGGAGGGCCCCAAAAACATTCAGTACTTC
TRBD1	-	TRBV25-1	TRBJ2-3	CASSTDRGVPSTDTQYF	TGTGCCAGCAGTACTGACAGGGGGGTCCCTAGCACAGATACGCAGTATTTT
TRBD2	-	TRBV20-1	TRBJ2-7	CSASMVGLAGPYEQYF	TGCAGTGCTAGTATGGTGGGACTAGCGGGTCCCTACGAGCAGTACTTC
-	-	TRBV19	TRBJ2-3	CASSIGRKRTDTQYF	TGTGCCAGTAGTATAGGGCGGAAGCGAACAGATACGCAGTATTTT
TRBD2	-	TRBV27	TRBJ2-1	CASRRGGSEQFF	TGTGCCAGCAGGCGGGGGGGCAGTGAGCAGTTCTTC
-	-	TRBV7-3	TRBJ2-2	CASGDGANTGELFF	TGTGCCTCCGGCGACGGAGCGAACACCGGGGAGCTGTTTTTT
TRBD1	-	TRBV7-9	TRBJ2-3	CASSLTGGETDTQYF	TGTGCCAGCAGCCTCACAGGGGGCGAAACAGATACGCAGTATTTT
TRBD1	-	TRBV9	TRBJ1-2	CASSETGGASYGYTF	TGTGCCAGCAGCGAAACAGGGGGCGCAAGCTATGGCTACACCTTC
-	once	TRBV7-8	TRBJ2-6	CASSLMQGSGANVLTF	TGTGCCAGCAGCCTAATGCAGGGCTCTGGGGCCAACGTCCTGACTTTC
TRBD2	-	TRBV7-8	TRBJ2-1	CASSSPSGGKYNEQFF	TGTGCCAGCAGCTCACCCAGCGGGGGGAAATACAATGAGCAGTTCTTC